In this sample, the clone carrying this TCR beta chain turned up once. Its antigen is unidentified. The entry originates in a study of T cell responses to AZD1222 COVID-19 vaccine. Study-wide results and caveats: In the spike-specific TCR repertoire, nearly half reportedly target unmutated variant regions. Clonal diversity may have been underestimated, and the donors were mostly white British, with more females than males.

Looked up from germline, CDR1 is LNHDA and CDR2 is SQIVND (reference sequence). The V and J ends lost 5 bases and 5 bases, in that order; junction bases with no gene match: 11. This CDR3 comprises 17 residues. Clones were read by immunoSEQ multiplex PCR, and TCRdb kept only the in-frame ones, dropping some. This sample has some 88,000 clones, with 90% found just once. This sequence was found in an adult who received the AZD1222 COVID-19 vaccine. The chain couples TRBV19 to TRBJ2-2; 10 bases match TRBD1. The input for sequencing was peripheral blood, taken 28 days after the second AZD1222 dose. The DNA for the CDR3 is TGTGCCAGTAGTCCCCTCCGACAGGGGGCGGGGACCGGGGAGCTGTTTTTT. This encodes CASSPLRQGAGTGELFF.